A single sample gave rise to the 7 T cell receptor beta chains below, sequenced in a study of identical twins (dated by TCRdb to 2016 to 2018). The receptor library was made with 5' RACE. Reads for this sample came from an Illumina HiSeq 2000. TCRdb reworked the public reads: Q25 trimming with fastp, MiXCR clone assembly, productive beta chains retained. Each record represents a unique CDR3 protein, reported with the most common genes and DNA among its rows. The sample table shows about 550,000 distinct CDR3 sequences, and 20% to 25% are seen once. The ten largest clones take up approximately 0.52% of the sample. Another study also made use of these data, one on yellow fever vaccine responses in identical twins.

Sample: CD4+ T cells sorted from blood. The receptor set was obtained from a woman between 18 and 30 years old in good health.

This clonotype was detected a few times. The CDR3 DNA sequence: TGTGCCAGCAGTGAAACTGGCGGCTATAGCAATCAGCCCCAGCATTTT. Translation: CASSETGGYSNQPQHF. This chain joins TRBV2 and TRBJ1-5; D is unclear. Trimming left V 2 bases short and J 0 bases short, with 11 bases between. Germline V gives CDR1 SNHLY, CDR2 FYNNEI. The CDR3 covers 16 residues.

The CDR3 loop is CASSFSRGPYEQYF. In nucleotides, the CDR3 is TGCGCCAGCAGCTTTTCCAGGGGCCCCTACGAGCAGTACTTC. The chain joins TRBV5-1 to TRBJ2-7, with a possible D match to TRBD1 (6 bases). Trimming took 2 bases from V and 2 from J, leaving 11 bases between them. Germline CDR1 and CDR2: SGHRS and YFSETQ. CDR3 length: 14 residues.

The rearrangement uses TRBV28 and TRBJ2-7; the D gene is possibly TRBD2 (6 bases). CDR1 is MDHEN and CDR2 is SYDVKM in the germline V gene. The CDR3 runs to 13 residues. The V and J ends lost 7 bases and 6 bases respectively, with 16 bases between them. The CDR3 DNA reads TGTGCCAGCACGGGGGTTGAGGGGCTCGAGCAGTACTTC. It yields the protein CASTGVEGLEQYF.

This clonotype was observed a few times. The genes are TRBV7-3 and TRBJ2-1; no reliable D call. Germline CDR1 and CDR2: SGHTA and FQGTGA. This CDR3 region has 13 residues. V was cut by 2 bases and J by 4 bases, with 6 bases left in between. DNA of the CDR3: TGTGCCAGCAGCTTATACCAATACAATGAGCAGTTCTTC. Protein sequence: CASSLYQYNEQFF. Combining the CDR3 with reference TRBV7-3 and TRBJ2-1 gives the whole variable domain GAGVSQTPSNKVTEKGKYVELRCDPISGHTALYWYRQSLGQGPEFLIYFQGTGAADDSGLPNDRFFAVRPEGSVSTLKIQRTERGDSAVYLCASSLYQYNEQFFGPGTRLTVL.

The table lists this clonotype with a few counts. The chain couples TRBV9 to TRBJ2-7; 8 bases are shared with TRBD2. Germline CDR1 and CDR2: SGDLS and YYNGEE. Trimming at V came to 0 bases and at J to 0 bases, leaving 8 bases not matched to a gene. The CDR3 is 17 amino acids. The CDR3 nucleotides are TGTGCCAGCAGCGTAGGCTCGGGAGGGCTGGACTCCTACGAGCAGTACTTC. Encoded protein: CASSVGSGGLDSYEQYF.

This clonotype showed up just a few times. This chain links TRBV11-1 with TRBJ2-1; 9 nucleotides match TRBD2. After removal of 2 bases from V and 1 base from J, the junction contained 9 bases not matched to a gene. Germline-derived CDR1 and CDR2 are SGHAT and FQDESV (reference sequence). The CDR3 has 18 residues. CDR3 DNA sequence: TGTGCCAGCAGCTTAACAGCGGGAGGCCAAGGGTCCTACAATGAGCAGTTCTTC. Encoded protein: CASSLTAGGQGSYNEQFF.

V and J are TRBV20-1 and TRBJ2-7, with TRBD2 as a possible D gene (6 bases). Germline V gives CDR1 DFQATT, CDR2 SNEGSKA (reference sequence). V lost 3 bases to trimming and J lost 4 bases, with 22 bases between them. The length of the CDR3 is 16 residues. CDR3 bases: TGCAGTGCTAGCGGTCGTCAGGGACTGGAGATTTACGAGCAGTACTTC. Amino acid sequence: CSASGRQGLEIYEQYF.